This entry describes one TCR beta chain. What it binds is unknown. Collection occurred without any documented infections or immune events in donors. These data come from a study of identifying expanded T cells in peripheral blood. Repertoires were generated with immunoSEQ multiplex PCR, while TCRdb's copy carries only in-frame clones and drops some. The table has tens of thousands of clones, under 85% seen once. Study findings and constraints: Technical replicates showed approximately 1.2 changed clones; roughly two weeks 15 to 20; four weeks 19.

The CDR3 contains 12 residues. Trimming stripped 2 bases from V and 3 bases from J, with 5 bases between. Germline CDR1 is SGHNT and CDR2 is YYREEE (reference sequence). The TCR comes from a person between 18 and 69 years old in good health. The sample taken for sequencing was blood. The chain recombines TRBV5-4 with TRBJ2-5, with D hard to call. CDR3 bases: TGTGCCAGCAGCTTTGGTAAAGAGACCCAGTACTTC. Protein: CASSFGKETQYF.